Sequencing of this TCR beta chain was carried out in a study of radiotherapy plus CTLA-4 blockade in lung cancer. The study, taken as a whole, reports: TCR clones originating in tumors grew in number in blood after radiotherapy plus ipilimumab.

Germline values: CDR1 LGHNA, CDR2 YNFKEQ. Trimming took 2 bases from V and 4 from J; bases not matched to a gene: 5. The CDR3 has 15 amino acids. Method: immunoSEQ multiplex PCR; TCRdb's copy keeps in-frame clones and lacks some. Here the sample spans over 100,000 clones, roughly 77% being singletons. A remark on this clone: Its antigen is still unknown.

The input for sequencing was peripheral blood, taken from a patient treated with radiotherapy plus ipilimumab. This chain connects TRBV4-2 to TRBJ1-5; 7 nucleotides agree with TRBD1. This receptor was identified in a human donor with non-small cell lung cancer that progressed on radiotherapy plus ipilimumab. Some clones in this sample may be carry-over from other donors' samples. CDR3 bases: TGTGCCAGCAGCCAAACGGGACAGCTGAATCAGCCCCAGCATTTT. It translates to CASSQTGQLNQPQHF.